This T cell receptor beta chain is from a study of beta chain features in type 1 diabetes (dated by TCRdb to the late 2010s). Background for the entire study: Mean age, gender distribution, total cell number and subset yield were not different between patients and healthy donors. A total of roughly 98,000,000 sorted cells were examined across all samples, and RNA yield correlated strongly with the number of cells per subset. Whereas all 28 donors provided naive and central memory subsets, regulatory and stem cell-like memory subsets were isolated from just 8 patients and about eight healthy donors. The study compared the TCRB repertoires of sorted circulating CD4+ T cell subsets in recently diagnosed type 1 diabetes patients with those in matched healthy donors.

The table lists this clone with a few counts. What antigen it recognizes has not been identified. Base quality data are lacking; no much larger clone is found one base away. Here is what the overall study found, with its caveats: PCR might favor shorter templates, but patient and control samples were amplified and corrected together, so any skew would affect both groups equally. In all four CD4+ subsets, TCRB CDR3 length was moderately but significantly shorter in type 1 diabetes patients. Only small numbers of individuals were included in the HLA sub-analyses, which left unresolved whether HLA type had any influence on TCRB rearrangement. Patients with type 1 diabetes made fewer insertions and deleted more nucleotides at VDJ recombination sites, implying thymic rearrangement abnormalities. Because cDNA was sequenced instead of genomic DNA, highly expressing activated cells could be over-represented, though the groups showed no difference in activation or CD3 levels. Naive, central memory and regulatory TCRB repertoires appeared more similar among patients than among healthy donors.

Each donor gave one peripheral blood draw, averaging about 120 mL, which was collected into heparinised tubes. Naive, central memory, regulatory and stem cell-like memory CD4+ T cells were sorted on a BD FACSAria II using a panel including CD45RO, CCR7, CD25, CD127, CD95 and CD27. All sorted populations exceeded 95% purity. PBMCs were isolated immediately by Lymphoprep density gradient centrifugation and stained directly without culture. So that batch effects would be minimized, each experiment stained and sorted samples in pairs, pairing one healthy donor with one patient. All of the isolated RNA was reverse transcribed with the High Capacity cDNA Reverse Transcription Kit, so expressed TCRB transcripts were sequenced. Deep immunoSEQ sequencing was applied to naive, central memory and regulatory T cell samples, giving an average of roughly 3.5 million total reads per sample. Sorted cells were lysed in RLT buffer, and RNA was extracted using DNase-treated RNeasy Micro or Mini kits according to cell number. Each cell subset was processed on its own to prevent cross-contamination, while patient and healthy donor samples were processed together. The immunoSEQ multiplex PCR was used to amplify TCRB sequences from cDNA, generating 87-bp fragments that spanned the CDR3 region. The amplicons were sequenced using the Illumina HiSeq platform. Regarding the original processing steps: PCR bias was computationally corrected using synthetic template baselines, reads within Hamming distance 2 were collapsed, and singletons that could not be merged were discarded. Reads were aligned against IMGT so that V, D and J genes, CDR3 length and insertions or deletions at six rearrangement sites could be assigned. Within each subset, clonotype counts were normalized to sorted cell number, after which true diversity and Gini coefficients were computed with the tcR R package. The overlap coefficient, calculated on TCRB nucleotide sequences, was used to measure repertoire sharing. Out-of-frame TCRB sequences from naive cells were analyzed as a proxy for the pre-selection repertoire. The immuneACCESS repertoire file appears here via TCRdb, limited to in-frame rearrangements. These files lack a portion of the clones; in checked studies, under half of the deficit traces to unresolved V genes, and the cause of the others is not known. V, J and clone size are taken as reported in that table, and D and trimming were inferred from the DNA itself. This sample lists 640,000 or so clones; more than 12% were detected once. Roughly 0.04% of the sample rests with the top ten.

Sequences were obtained from naive CD4+ T cells from blood. The sample's cell subset or site, from its label and the paper: true naive CD4+ T cells. This TCR came from a man younger than 35 with type 1 diabetes.

The sequenced DNA is TGTGCCAGCTCTCCATCACTAGCGGGGCTCACAGATACGCAGTATTTT. This is translated as CASSPSLAGLTDTQYF. The V and J segments used are TRBV18 and TRBJ2-3; TRBD2 agrees with 10 junctional bases. After removal of 6 bases from V and 2 bases from J, the junction retains 8 bases not matched to a gene. The CDR3 numbers 16 residues from cysteine through phenylalanine. CDR3 DNA only is kept here, 48 bases in frame from base 1. The germline V gene gives CDR1 as KGHSH and CDR2 as LQKENI.